This T cell receptor beta chain comes out of a study of human T cells and chemical hapten exposure. Study-wide context: Diphenylcyclopropenone doses were given weekly to the scalps of patients across the approximately 24-week study. Alopecia areata, totalis or universalis affected patients, mainly female. Overall study findings and caveats: Donors, who had alopecia, may show an immune response that differs from healthy people's.

Unique molecular identifiers were affixed to discrete cDNA molecules within the library. TCRdb processed the RACE reads anew with MiXCR; each CDR3 protein has one entry. This sample has 100,000 to 150,000 distinct CDR3 sequences; around 11% occur once, and the top ten carry more than 2%. This clonotype was counted between two and nine times. Its cognate antigen is unknown. Regarding time point: patch test 3, about 24 weeks after DPC sensitization. Specified treatment: therapeutic diphenylcyclopropenone sensitization with weekly scalp DPC. The CDR3 totals 15 residues. Trimming pared 0 bases from V and 0 bases from J, leaving 9 bases between. Germline values: CDR1 DFQATT, CDR2 SNEGSKA (reference sequence).

The V call is TRBV20-1, the J call TRBJ1-5; D ambiguous. The clonotype comes from a woman in her forties or fifties with alopecia areata. Some clones in this sample may be carry-over from other donors' samples. Sequences were derived from whole blood, sampled in connection with sensitization to the hapten diphenylcyclopropenone (DPC). CDR3 residues: CSARDLDRSNQPQHF. The CDR3 DNA sequence: TGCAGTGCTAGAGATCTCGACCGTAGCAATCAGCCCCAGCATTTT.